Following are 16 T cell receptor beta chains from one sample sequenced in a study of breast tumors, draining lymph nodes, adjacent tissues. In TCRdb, the multiplex PCR reads were re-called with MiXCR into one record per CDR3 protein. The data contain 85,000 to 120,000 distinct CDR3 sequences, around 30% of them singletons. Axillary draining lymph nodes of breast cancer patients supplied the node samples. Sample: axillary lymph node tissue. The receptors were gathered from a female donor with breast cancer. Some clones in this sample may be carry-over from other donors' samples.

The genes are TRBV5-1 and TRBJ1-2; D remains ambiguous. Trimming stripped 0 bases from V and 2 bases from J, with 8 bases between. Germline-derived CDR1 and CDR2 are SGHRS and YFSETQ. There are 14 residues in the CDR3. CDR3 DNA: TGCGCCAGCAGCTTGGCCCGCAGAAACTATGGCTACACCTTC. Amino acids: CASSLARRNYGYTF.

This clonotype was seen repeatedly, ten times or more. This could be a read error, since a much larger clone is one nucleotide away. V is TRBV5-1 and J is TRBJ2-5; no clear D gene. CDR3 length: 12 amino acids. Germline assignment: CDR1 SGHRS and CDR2 YFSETQ. The CDR3 nucleotides read TGCGCCAGCAGCCCGAACCAAGAGACCCACTACTTC. This sequence encodes CASSPNQETHYF.

This clonotype was seen ten or more times. V is TRBV28 and J is TRBJ1-2; D unresolved. The length of the CDR3 is 15 residues. The V gene's germline CDR1 is MDHEN and CDR2 SYDVKM. V gave up 2 bases and J gave up 5 bases, with 15 bases separating them. CDR3 sequence (DNA): TGTGCCAGCAGTTTAGGCGTTCCAGGAGTATATGGCTACACCTTC. It translates to CASSLGVPGVYGYTF.

This clonotype showed up many times. This chain uses TRBV9 with TRBJ2-3; TRBD1 agrees at 10 bases. The CDR3 is made up of 15 amino acids. CDR1 is SGDLS and CDR2 is YYNGEE in the germline V gene. The V and J ends lost 7 bases and 1 base, in that order; junction bases with no gene match: 6. The CDR3 protein is CASSAGTGGTDTQYF. Here the CDR3 DNA reads TGTGCCAGCTCCGCCGGGACAGGGGGCACAGATACGCAGTATTTT.

About this clonotype itself: A read error may explain this, as a much larger clone is one base away. The chain links TRBV7-8 to TRBJ1-1; the D is unclear. CDR3 size: 13 residues. Deletions cut 0 bases from V and 1 base from J, with 3 bases between. Germline V gene data show CDR1 as SGHVS and CDR2 as FQNEAQ. In DNA form, the CDR3 reads TGTGCCAGCAGCTTAGCGGGGAACACTGAAGCTTTCTTT. Translation gives CASSLAGNTEAFF.

This clonotype was seen ten or more times. This chain links TRBV4-1 with TRBJ2-5, with TRBD1 as a possible D gene (5 bases). This CDR3 comprises 14 residues. Germline V gene lookup returns CDR1 MGHRA and CDR2 YSYEKL. V was clipped by 1 base and J by 1 base, with 7 bases between them. The CDR3 sequence is CASSQGQFQETQYF. The CDR3 coding sequence is TGCGCCAGCAGCCAAGGACAGTTCCAAGAGACCCAGTACTTC.

This clonotype occurred once. V usage is TRBV7-9 and J usage is TRBJ2-7; weak D call: TRBD1 (8 bases). The germline V and J ends were trimmed by 8 bases and 2 bases, with 22 bases remaining between them. Germline V lookup: CDR1 SEHNR, CDR2 FQNEAQ (reference sequence). The CDR3 loop spans 16 amino acids. CDR3 nucleotides: TGTGCCAGCGGAGCGCCTACAGGGGGGGGCACCTACGAGCAGTACTTC. Translating gives CASGAPTGGGTYEQYF.

This clonotype was observed many times. The chain combines TRBV6-5 with TRBJ1-6; no reliable D call. Per the germline V gene, CDR1 is MNHEY and CDR2 is SVGAGI. V was shortened by 1 base and J by 0 bases, with 10 bases between the two germline ends. The CDR3 is 17 residues long. The CDR3 sequence is CASSYLPGSSYNSPLHF. CDR3 nucleotides: TGTGCCAGCAGTTACTTGCCGGGAAGCTCCTATAATTCACCCCTCCACTTT.

The chain joins TRBV29-1 to TRBJ1-2; weak D call: TRBD1 (5 bases). The CDR3 runs 14 residues. The V gene lost 6 bases and the J gene lost 2 bases, with 16 bases spanning the gap. Germline V CDR1 and CDR2: SQVTM, ANQGSEA. The CDR3 region has the DNA TGCAGCGTCGTCGGGGCAGCCCTCAACTATGGCTACACCTTC. Translation gives CSVVGAALNYGYTF.

The table lists this clonotype with many counts. The V call is TRBV24-1, the J call TRBJ2-5; 11 bases agree with TRBD2. This CDR3 is 14 amino acids long. V was pared by 5 bases and J by 5 bases, with 3 bases of the junction left unmatched. Germline V CDR1 and CDR2: KGHDR, SFDVKD. CDR3 sequence reads: CATSGTSGGETQYF. In DNA form, the CDR3 reads TGTGCCACCAGTGGAACTAGCGGGGGTGAGACCCAGTACTTC.

This clonotype was counted many times. The J gene is TRBJ2-1, the V gene TRBV24-1, with 7 positions matching TRBD1. V trimming: 6 bases; J trimming: 4 bases; junction bases outside the gene matches: 8. The germline V gene has CDR1 KGHDR and CDR2 SFDVKD. This CDR3 spans 15 amino acids. CDR3 sequence: CATSSGTDVYNEQFF. The CDR3 coding sequence is TGTGCCACCAGTTCCGGGACAGACGTTTACAATGAGCAGTTCTTC.

The V and J genes are TRBV7-8 and TRBJ1-5, with 8 bases identical to TRBD1. The trim removed 9 bases at V and 14 bases at J, leaving 15 bases unmatched. Per the germline V gene, CDR1 is SGHVS and CDR2 is FQNEAQ. This CDR3 contains 13 residues. The CDR3 nucleotides are TGTGCCAGTTATCCGGGACAGGTAACGTACGAGCATTTT. Translating it yields CASYPGQVTYEHF.

This clonotype was seen ten or more times. The rearrangement uses TRBV3-1 and TRBJ2-5; 12 nucleotides line up with TRBD2. CDR1 LGHDT and CDR2 YNNKEL come from the germline V gene (reference sequence). This CDR3 region has 15 residues. The ends lost 8 bases at V and 0 bases at J; junction bases unmatched: 4. CDR3 bases: TGTGCCAGCCGACTAGCGGGGGCCTACCAAGAGACCCAGTACTTC. Protein product: CASRLAGAYQETQYF.

This clonotype was recorded many times. The CDR3 DNA follows: TGTGCCAGCAGCGTAACTTCCGGGACAAAAACCCGGGAGCTGTTTTTT. Translated, it gives CASSVTSGTKTRELFF. V and J are TRBV9 and TRBJ2-2, with D possibly matching TRBD1 (6 bases). The CDR3 loop spans 16 amino acids. Germline V gives CDR1 SGDLS, CDR2 YYNGEE. V was pared by 1 base and J by 9 bases, with 19 bases between.

The table lists this clonotype with many counts. The chain is built from TRBV6-1 and TRBJ1-5, with D perhaps TRBD1 (5 bases). Trimming stripped 5 bases from V and 3 bases from J, with 8 bases between. In germline, CDR1 is MNHNS, CDR2 SASEGT. The CDR3 spans 13 residues. The CDR3 bases are TGTGCCAGCAGTTGGGGGGACAATCAGCCCCAGCATTTT. It specifies CASSWGDNQPQHF.

On this clonotype itself: A much larger clonotype is one base distant, so this may be a read error. This chain uses TRBV6-5 with TRBJ2-6, with D possibly TRBD1 on 5 matching bases. The CDR3 runs 16 residues. V lost 5 bases and J 5 bases, leaving 16 bases between the germline ends. The germline V gene has CDR1 MNHEY and CDR2 SVGAGI. The CDR3 DNA reads as TGTGCCAGCAGTCACTGGCAGGGTGGGAGGGCCAACGTCCTGACTTTC. It translates to CASSHWQGGRANVLTF.